This T cell receptor (beta chain) was documented in a study of blood T cell repertoires in COVID-19. Across the whole study: Spain, Italy and the United States supplied samples that represented acute and convalescent COVID-19. Sources were T cells, B-cell-depleted T cells, or PBMCs; the material itself was cDNA or gDNA.

In the authors' methods: Reference gene primer amplification in the assay estimated nucleated cell counts. Libraries were prepared by immunoSEQ multiplex PCR; TCRdb keeps only in-frame clonotypes and omits some of them. The V and J calls and clone size are taken from that table; D and trimming were inferred from the DNA. The data hold 45,000 to 55,000 clones, with about nine tenths observed a single time. CDR1 is SSHAT, CDR2 FNYEAQ, per germline (reference sequence). V gave up 3 bases and J gave up 4 bases; unmatched junction bases: 7. The CDR3 consists of 17 residues. The chain is built from TRBV7-7 and TRBJ2-5, with 14 bases lining up with TRBD2. Sequences were obtained from peripheral blood. The receptor was derived from a human donor in a cohort sampled during active COVID-19. CDR3 region: CASSLGLAGVIAETQYF. DNA for the CDR3: TGTGCCAGCAGCTTGGGACTAGCGGGAGTAATTGCAGAGACCCAGTACTTC.